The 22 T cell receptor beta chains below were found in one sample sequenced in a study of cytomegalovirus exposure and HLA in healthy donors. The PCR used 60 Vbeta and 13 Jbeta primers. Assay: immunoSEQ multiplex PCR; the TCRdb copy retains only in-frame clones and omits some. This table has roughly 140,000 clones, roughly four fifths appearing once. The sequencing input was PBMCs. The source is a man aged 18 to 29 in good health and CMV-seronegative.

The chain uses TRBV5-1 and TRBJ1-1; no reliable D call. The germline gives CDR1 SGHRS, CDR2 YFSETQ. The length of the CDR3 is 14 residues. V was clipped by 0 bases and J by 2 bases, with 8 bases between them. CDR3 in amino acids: CASSLGQTNTEAFF. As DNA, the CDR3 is TGCGCCAGCAGCTTGGGGCAGACAAACACTGAAGCTTTCTTT.

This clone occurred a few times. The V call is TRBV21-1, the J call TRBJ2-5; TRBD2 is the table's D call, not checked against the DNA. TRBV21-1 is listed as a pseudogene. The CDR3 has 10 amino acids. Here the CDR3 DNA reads TGTGCCAGGCCTCGGGAGACCCAGTACTTC. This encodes CARPRETQYF.

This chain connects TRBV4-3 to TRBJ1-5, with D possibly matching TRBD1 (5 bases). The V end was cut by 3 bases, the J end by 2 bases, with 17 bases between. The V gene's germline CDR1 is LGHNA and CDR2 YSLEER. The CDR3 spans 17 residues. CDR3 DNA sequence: TGCGCCAGCAGCCACCCGATCCGGTGGGGCGGCAATCAGCCCCAGCATTTT. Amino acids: CASSHPIRWGGNQPQHF.

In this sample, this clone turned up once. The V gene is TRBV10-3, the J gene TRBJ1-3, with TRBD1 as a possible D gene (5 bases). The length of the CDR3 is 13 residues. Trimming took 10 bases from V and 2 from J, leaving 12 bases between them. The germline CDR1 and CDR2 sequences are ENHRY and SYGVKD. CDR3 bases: TGTGCCACCGCGGGGGGACCTGGAAACACCATATATTTT. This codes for CATAGGPGNTIYF.

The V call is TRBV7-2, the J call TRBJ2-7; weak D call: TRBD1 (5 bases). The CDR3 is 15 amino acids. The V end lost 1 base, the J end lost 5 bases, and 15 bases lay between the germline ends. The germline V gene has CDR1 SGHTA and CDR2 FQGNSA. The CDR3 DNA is TGTGCCAGCAGCTTAGGGGGCAGGGAAAGCGACGAGCAGTACTTC. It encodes CASSLGGRESDEQYF.

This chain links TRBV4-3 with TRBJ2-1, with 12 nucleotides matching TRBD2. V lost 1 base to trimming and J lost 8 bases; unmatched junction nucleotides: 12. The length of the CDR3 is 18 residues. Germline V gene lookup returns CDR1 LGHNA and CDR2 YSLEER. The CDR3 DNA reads TGCGCCAGCAGCCAAGGGACTAGCGGGACAGGCGAAGGGGATGAGCAGTTCTTC. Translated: CASSQGTSGTGEGDEQFF.

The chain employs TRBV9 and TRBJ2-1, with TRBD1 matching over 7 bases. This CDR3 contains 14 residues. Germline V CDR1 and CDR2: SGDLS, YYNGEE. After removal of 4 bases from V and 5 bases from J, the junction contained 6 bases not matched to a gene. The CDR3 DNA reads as TGTGCCAGCAGCACCGGGACAGTCCACAATGAGCAGTTCTTC. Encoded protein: CASSTGTVHNEQFF.

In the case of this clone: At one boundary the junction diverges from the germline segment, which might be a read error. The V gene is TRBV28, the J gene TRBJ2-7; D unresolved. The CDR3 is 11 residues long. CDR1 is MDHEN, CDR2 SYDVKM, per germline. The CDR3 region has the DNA TGTGCCAGCAGCTACTCCAACGAGCAGTACTTC. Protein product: CASSYSNEQYF.

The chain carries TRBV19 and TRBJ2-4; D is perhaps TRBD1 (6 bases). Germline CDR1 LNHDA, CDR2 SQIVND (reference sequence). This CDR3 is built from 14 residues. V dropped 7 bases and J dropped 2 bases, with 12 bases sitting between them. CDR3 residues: CASIARGSKNIQYF. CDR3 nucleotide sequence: TGTGCCAGTATCGCCAGGGGATCCAAAAACATTCAGTACTTC.

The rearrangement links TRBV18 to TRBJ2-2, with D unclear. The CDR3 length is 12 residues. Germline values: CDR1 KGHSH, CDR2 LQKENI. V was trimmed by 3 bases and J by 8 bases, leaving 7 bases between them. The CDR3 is CASSPTRGELFF. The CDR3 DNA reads TGTGCCAGCTCACCGACGCGGGGGGAGCTGTTTTTT.

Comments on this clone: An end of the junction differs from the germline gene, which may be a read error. The CDR3 reads CSSRGGGLLYEQYF. The CDR3 DNA follows: TGTTCCAGCAGGGGAGGGGGACTTCTCTACGAGCAGTACTTC. V usage is TRBV7-9 and J usage is TRBJ2-7, with D perhaps TRBD2 (7 bases). This CDR3 has 14 residues. Germline V gene lookup returns CDR1 SEHNR and CDR2 FQNEAQ (reference sequence).

DNA for the CDR3: TGTGCCAGCAGTTTCAAGGGGGCCGAAGAGACCCAGTACTTC. Amino acid sequence: CASSFKGAEETQYF. The rearrangement joins TRBV28 to TRBJ2-5; 7 nucleotides match TRBD1. There are 14 residues in the CDR3. Looked up from germline, CDR1 is MDHEN and CDR2 is SYDVKM. Trimming at V came to 3 bases and at J to 3 bases, leaving 4 bases not matched to a gene. Variable domain in full (rest from reference TRBV28 and TRBJ2-5): DVKVTQSSRYLVKRTGEKVFLECVQDMDHENMFWYRQDPGLGLRLIYFSYDVKMKEKGDIPEGYSVSREKKERFSLILESASTNQTSMYLCASSFKGAEETQYFGPGTRLLVL.

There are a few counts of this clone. In nucleotides, the CDR3 is TGTGCCAGCAGTGATACGGTAAATGAGCAGTTCTTC. Its translation is CASSDTVNEQFF. The gene calls are TRBV2 and TRBJ2-1; D remains unclear. The length of the CDR3 is 12 residues. Germline-derived CDR1 and CDR2 are SNHLY and FYNNEI. The V end lost 3 bases, the J end lost 7 bases, and 7 bases lay between the germline ends.

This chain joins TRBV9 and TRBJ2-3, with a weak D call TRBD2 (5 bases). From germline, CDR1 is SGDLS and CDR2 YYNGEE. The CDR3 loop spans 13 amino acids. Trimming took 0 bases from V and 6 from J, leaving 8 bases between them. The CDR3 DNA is TGTGCCAGCAGCGTAGAGGGAGTGGATACGCAGTATTTT. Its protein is CASSVEGVDTQYF.

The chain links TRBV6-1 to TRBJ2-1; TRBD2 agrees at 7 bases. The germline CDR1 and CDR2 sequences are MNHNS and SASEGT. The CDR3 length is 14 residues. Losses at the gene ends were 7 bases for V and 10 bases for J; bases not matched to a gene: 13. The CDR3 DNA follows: TGTGCCAGCATCATGGGGGGAGGGGTGAGGGAGCAGTTCTTC. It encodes CASIMGGGVREQFF.

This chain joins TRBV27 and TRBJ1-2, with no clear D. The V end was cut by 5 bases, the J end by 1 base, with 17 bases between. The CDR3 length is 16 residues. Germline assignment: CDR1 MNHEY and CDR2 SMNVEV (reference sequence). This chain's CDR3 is CASSALLGRDNYGYTF. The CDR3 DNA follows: TGTGCCAGCAGTGCCCTGCTTGGTCGGGATAACTATGGCTACACCTTC.

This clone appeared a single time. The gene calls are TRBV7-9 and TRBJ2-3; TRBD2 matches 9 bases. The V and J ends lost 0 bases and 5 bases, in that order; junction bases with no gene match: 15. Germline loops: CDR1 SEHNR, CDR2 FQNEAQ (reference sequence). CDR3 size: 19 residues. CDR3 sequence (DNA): TGTGCCAGCAGCTTAGCCTGGAAGACTAGCGGTCTCCGAGGAGATACGCAGTATTTT. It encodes CASSLAWKTSGLRGDTQYF.

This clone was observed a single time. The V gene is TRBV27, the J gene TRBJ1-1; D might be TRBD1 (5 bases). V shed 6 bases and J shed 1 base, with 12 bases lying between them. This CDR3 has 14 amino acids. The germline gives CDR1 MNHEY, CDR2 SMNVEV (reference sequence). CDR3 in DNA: TGTGCCAGCAGGCTGGGTAGGGGGAACACTGAAGCTTTCTTT. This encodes CASRLGRGNTEAFF.

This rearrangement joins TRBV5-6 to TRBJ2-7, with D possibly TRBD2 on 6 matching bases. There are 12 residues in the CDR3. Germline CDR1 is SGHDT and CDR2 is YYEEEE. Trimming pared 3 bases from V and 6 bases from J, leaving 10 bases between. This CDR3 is CASSWGTGEQYF. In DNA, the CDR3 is TGTGCCAGCAGCTGGGGGACTGGCGAGCAGTACTTC.

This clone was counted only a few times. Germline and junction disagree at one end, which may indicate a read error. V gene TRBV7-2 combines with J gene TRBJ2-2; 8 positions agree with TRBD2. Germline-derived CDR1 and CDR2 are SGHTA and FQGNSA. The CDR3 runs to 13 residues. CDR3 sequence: CASSFIRSGGLFF. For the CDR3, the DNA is TGTGCCAGCAGCTTCATACGGAGCGGGGGGCTGTTTTTT.

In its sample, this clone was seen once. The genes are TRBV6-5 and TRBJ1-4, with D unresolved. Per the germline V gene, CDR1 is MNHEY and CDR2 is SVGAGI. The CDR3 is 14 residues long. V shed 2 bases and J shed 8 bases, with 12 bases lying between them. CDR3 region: CASSYVGREEKLFF. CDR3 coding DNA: TGTGCCAGCAGTTACGTGGGGAGGGAGGAAAAACTGTTTTTT.

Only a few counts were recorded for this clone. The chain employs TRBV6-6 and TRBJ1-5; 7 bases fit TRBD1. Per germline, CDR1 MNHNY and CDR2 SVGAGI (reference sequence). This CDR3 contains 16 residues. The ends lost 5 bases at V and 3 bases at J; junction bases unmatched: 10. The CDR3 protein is CASSRGEGQLNQPQHF. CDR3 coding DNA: TGTGCCAGCAGTCGAGGAGAGGGACAGCTCAATCAGCCCCAGCATTTT.